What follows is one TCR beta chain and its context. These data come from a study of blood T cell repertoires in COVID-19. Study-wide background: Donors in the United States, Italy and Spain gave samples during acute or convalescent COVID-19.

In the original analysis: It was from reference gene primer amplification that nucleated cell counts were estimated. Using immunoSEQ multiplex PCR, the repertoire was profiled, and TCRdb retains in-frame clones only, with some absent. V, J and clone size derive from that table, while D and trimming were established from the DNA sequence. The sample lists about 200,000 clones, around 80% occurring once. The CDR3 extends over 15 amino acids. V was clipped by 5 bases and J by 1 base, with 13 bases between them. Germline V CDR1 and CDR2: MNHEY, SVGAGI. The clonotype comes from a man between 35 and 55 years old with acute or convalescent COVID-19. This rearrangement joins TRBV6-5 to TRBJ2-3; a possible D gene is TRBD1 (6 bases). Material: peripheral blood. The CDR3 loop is CASSKQGAGTDTQYF. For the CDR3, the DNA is TGTGCCAGCAGTAAACAGGGTGCTGGCACAGATACGCAGTATTTT.